This TCR beta chain was recovered during a study of regulatory T cells in long-lasting Graves disease. Study at large: For under 3 months, newly diagnosed Graves' patients had been taking antithyroid drugs.

The time point was: newly diagnosed GD, antithyroid drugs for less than 3 months. PBMC-derived RNA was used for the TCR library. This clonotype was seen many times. Antigen unknown. Study-level findings and limits: Persistent cases favored TRBV28, TRBJ1-2 and TRBJ2-5.

Investigators prepared the TCR beta libraries by applying iRepertoire HTBI primers and Arm-PCR of CDR3 regions. TCRdb re-called the multiplex PCR reads through MiXCR, storing one row per CDR3 protein. The profile covers around 480,000 distinct CDR3 sequences, with about 16% appearing a single time and around 25% taken by the ten largest. Trimming left V 5 bases short and J 0 bases short, with 14 bases between. Germline-derived CDR1 and CDR2 are SGHTA and FQGTGA. The CDR3 runs to 16 residues. These records were also assigned to another study, of T cells in Graves' hyperthyroidism and ophthalmopathy. That source notes: In making diagnoses, clinical symptoms, serum thyroxine and TRAb, thyroid ultrasound and orbital computed tomography were all used.

Here the sequenced sample was peripheral blood mononuclear cells (PBMCs), taken at new diagnosis, from a patient treated with antithyroid drugs. The chain recombines TRBV7-3 with TRBJ2-1; D remains ambiguous. The source is a woman aged 35-65 years with Graves disease. Here the CDR3 reads CASSPNGGSSYNEQFF. CDR3 bases: TGTGCCAGCAGCCCAAATGGCGGAAGCTCCTACAATGAGCAGTTCTTC.